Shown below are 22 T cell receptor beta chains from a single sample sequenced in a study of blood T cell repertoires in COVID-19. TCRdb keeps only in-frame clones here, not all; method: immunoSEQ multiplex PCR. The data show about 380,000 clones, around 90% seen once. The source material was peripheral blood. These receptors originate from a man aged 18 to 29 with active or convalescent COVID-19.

The CDR3 DNA follows: TGTGCCAGCAGCCAAGCGGACAGGGGTAGAGGAAACACCATATATTTT. As protein: CASSQADRGRGNTIYF. This sequence joins TRBV3-1 (or the pseudogene TRBV3-2) and TRBJ1-3; TRBD1 aligns across 9 bases. The germline gives CDR1 LGHDT, CDR2 YNNKEL (reference sequence). The V segment lost 1 base and the J segment 4 bases; nucleotides outside the gene matches: 5. The CDR3 runs to 16 residues.

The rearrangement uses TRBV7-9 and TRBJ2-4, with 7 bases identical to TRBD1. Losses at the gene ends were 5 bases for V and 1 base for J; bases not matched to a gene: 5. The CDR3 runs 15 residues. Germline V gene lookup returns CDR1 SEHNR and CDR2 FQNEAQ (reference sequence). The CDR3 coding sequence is TGTGCCAGCAGCGAGGAGGACAGGGCCAAAAACATTCAGTACTTC. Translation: CASSEEDRAKNIQYF.

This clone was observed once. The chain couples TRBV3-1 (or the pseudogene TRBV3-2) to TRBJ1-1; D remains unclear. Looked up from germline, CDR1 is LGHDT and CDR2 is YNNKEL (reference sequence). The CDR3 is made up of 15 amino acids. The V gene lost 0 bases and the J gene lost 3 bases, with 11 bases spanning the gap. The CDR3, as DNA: TGTGCCAGCAGCCAAGATCGTCTCCAGGACACTGAAGCTTTCTTT. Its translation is CASSQDRLQDTEAFF.

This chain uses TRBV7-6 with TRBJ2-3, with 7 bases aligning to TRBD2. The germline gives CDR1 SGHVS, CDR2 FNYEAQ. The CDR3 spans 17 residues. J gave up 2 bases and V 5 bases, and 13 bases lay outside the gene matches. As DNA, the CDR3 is TGTGCCAGCAGCCTCACCTATAGCAGCGGGGTCACAGATACGCAGTATTTT. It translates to CASSLTYSSGVTDTQYF.

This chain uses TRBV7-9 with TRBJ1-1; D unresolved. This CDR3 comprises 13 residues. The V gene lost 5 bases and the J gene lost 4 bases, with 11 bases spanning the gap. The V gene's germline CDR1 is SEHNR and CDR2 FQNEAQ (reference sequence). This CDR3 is CASSPGPSTEAFF. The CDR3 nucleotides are TGTGCCAGCAGCCCCGGTCCAAGCACTGAAGCTTTCTTT. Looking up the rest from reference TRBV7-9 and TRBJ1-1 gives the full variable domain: DTGVSQNPRHKITKRGQNVTFRCDPISEHNRLYWYRQTLGQGPEFLTYFQNEAQLEKSRLLSDRFSAERPKGSFSTLEIQRTEQGDSAMYLCASSPGPSTEAFFGQGTRLTVV.

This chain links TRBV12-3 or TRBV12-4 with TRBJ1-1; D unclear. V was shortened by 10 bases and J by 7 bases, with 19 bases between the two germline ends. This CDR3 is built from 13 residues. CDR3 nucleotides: TGTGCCATTCGGGCAGGAGGCTGGGATGAAGCTTTCTTT. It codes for CAIRAGGWDEAFF.

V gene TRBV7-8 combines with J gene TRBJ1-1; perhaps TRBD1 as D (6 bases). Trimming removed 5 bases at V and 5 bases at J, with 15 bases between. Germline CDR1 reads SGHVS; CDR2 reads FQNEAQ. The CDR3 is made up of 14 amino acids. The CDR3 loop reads CASSTTGQGTEAFF. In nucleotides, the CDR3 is TGTGCCAGCAGCACAACAGGCCAGGGGACTGAAGCTTTCTTT.

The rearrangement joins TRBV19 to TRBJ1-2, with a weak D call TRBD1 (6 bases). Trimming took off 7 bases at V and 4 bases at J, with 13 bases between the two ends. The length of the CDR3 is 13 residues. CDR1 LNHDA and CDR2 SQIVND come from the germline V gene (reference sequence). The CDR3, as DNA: TGTGCCAGTACATACAGGGTAGGCTATGGCTACACCTTC. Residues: CASTYRVGYGYTF.

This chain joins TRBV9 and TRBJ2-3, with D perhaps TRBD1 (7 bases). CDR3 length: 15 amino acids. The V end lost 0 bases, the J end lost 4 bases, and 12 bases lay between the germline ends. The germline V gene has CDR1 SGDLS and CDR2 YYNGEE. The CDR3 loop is CASSVGGGGADTQYF. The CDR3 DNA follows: TGTGCCAGCAGCGTAGGCGGAGGGGGCGCAGATACGCAGTATTTT.

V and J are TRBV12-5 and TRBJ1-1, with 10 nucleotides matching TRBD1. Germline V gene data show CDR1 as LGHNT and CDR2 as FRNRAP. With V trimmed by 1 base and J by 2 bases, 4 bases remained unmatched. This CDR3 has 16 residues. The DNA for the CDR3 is TGTGCTAGTGGTTTGGAGACAGGGGGCGGAAACACTGAAGCTTTCTTT. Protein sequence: CASGLETGGGNTEAFF.

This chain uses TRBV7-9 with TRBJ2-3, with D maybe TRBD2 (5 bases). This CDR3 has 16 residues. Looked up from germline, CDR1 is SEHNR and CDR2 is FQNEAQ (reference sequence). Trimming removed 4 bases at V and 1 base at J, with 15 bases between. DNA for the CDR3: TGTGCCAGCAGCTCCCGGGCAGTGCGGGGCACAGATACGCAGTATTTT. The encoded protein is CASSSRAVRGTDTQYF.

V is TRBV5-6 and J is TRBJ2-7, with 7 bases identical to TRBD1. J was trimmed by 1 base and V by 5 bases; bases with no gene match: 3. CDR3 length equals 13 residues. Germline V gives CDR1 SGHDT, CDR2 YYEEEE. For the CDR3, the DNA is TGTGCCAGCAGATCGGACAGGTCCTACGAGCAGTACTTC. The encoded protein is CASRSDRSYEQYF.

The CDR3 here is CASLLTVYEQYF. The CDR3 DNA reads TGTGCCAGTCTACTTACGGTTTACGAGCAGTACTTC. J is TRBJ2-7 and V is TRBV2; D is unresolved. Trimming shortened V by 9 bases and J by 4 bases, and 13 bases separated the two germline ends. CDR1 and CDR2 from the germline V gene are SNHLY and FYNNEI. The CDR3 runs 12 residues. Filled out from reference TRBV2 and TRBJ2-7, the complete variable domain reads EPEVTQTPSHQVTQMGQEVILRCVPISNHLYFYWYRQILGQKVEFLVSFYNNEISEKSEIFDDQFSVERPDGSNFTLKIRSTKLEDSAMYFCASLLTVYEQYFGPGTRLTVT.

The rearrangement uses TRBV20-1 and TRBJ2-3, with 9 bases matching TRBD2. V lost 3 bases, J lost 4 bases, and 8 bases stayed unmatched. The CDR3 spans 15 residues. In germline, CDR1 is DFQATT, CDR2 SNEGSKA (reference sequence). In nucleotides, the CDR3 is TGCAGTGCTAGTCCCACTAGCGGGTGGGCAGATACGCAGTATTTT. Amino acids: CSASPTSGWADTQYF.

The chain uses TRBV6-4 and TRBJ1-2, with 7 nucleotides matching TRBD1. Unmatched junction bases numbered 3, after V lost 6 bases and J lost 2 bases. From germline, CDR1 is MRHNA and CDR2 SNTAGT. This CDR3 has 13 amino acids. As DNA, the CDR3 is TGTGCCAGCAGACCGGGACAGAACTATGGCTACACCTTC. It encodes CASRPGQNYGYTF.

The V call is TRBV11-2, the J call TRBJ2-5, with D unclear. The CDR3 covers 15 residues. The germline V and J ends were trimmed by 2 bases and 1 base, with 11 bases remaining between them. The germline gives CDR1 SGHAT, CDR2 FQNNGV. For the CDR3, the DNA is TGTGCCAGCAGCTTACAGCTACAGATCCAAGAGACCCAGTACTTC. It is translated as CASSLQLQIQETQYF.

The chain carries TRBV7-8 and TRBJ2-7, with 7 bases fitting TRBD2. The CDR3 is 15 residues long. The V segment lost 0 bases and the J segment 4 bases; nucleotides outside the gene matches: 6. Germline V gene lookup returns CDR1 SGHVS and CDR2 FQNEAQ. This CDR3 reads CASSLAGGGRYEQYF. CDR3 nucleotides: TGTGCCAGCAGCTTAGCGGGTGGCGGGAGATACGAGCAGTACTTC.

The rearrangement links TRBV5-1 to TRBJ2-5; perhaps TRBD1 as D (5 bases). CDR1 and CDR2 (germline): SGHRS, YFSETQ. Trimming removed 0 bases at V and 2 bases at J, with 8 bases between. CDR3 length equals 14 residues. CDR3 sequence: CASSLGGRQETQYF. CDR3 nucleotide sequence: TGCGCCAGCAGCTTGGGGGGCCGACAAGAGACCCAGTACTTC.

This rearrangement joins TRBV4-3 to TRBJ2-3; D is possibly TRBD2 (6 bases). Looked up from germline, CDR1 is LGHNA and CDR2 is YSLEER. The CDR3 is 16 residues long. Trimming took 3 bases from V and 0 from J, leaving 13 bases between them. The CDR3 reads CASSQADYLSTDTQYF. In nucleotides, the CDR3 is TGCGCCAGCAGCCAGGCGGACTACCTCAGCACAGATACGCAGTATTTT.

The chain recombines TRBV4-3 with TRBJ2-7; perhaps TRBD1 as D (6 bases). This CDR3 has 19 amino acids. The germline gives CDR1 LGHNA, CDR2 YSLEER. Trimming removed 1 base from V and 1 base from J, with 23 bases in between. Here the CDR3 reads CASSQGSEQGAPKSYEQYF. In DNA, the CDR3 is TGCGCCAGCAGCCAAGGGTCGGAACAGGGAGCTCCGAAATCCTACGAGCAGTACTTC.

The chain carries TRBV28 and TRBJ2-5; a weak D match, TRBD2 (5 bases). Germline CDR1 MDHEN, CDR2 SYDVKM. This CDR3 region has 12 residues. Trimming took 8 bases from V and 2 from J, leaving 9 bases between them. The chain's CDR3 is CASLTGQETQYF. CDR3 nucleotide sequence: TGTGCCAGCCTCACGGGACAAGAGACCCAGTACTTC.

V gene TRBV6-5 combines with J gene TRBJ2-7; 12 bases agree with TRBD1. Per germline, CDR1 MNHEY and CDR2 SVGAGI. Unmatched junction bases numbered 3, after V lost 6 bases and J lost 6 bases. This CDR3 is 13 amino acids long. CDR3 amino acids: CASSRDRGPEQYF. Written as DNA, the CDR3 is TGTGCCAGCAGCCGGGACAGGGGGCCCGAGCAGTACTTC.